A selection of T cell receptor beta chains follows, all from one sample in a study of T-cell reconstitution after alpha-beta-depleted transplantation in children. TCRdb processed the PCR reads anew with MiXCR; each CDR3 protein has one entry. This sample carries 330,000 or so distinct CDR3 sequences, around 10% of them seen once, and the ten largest clones take approximately 2.3%. The material sequenced was PBMCs from the stem cell graft donor, taken from the stem cell graft. These receptors all come from a human donor who donated a stem cell graft to a child with acute lymphoblastic leukemia. The CDR3 runs from the conserved cysteine through the conserved F or W. A D gene is named only where the DNA matches it firmly. Size tells how often a clone was seen (once, few, many) or the class of an expanded clone, and some rows leave it out.

>-|once|TRBV20-1|TRBJ2-7
CSARPRRGRGWAYEQYF
TGCAGTGCTAGACCTCGGAGGGGACGAGGTTGGGCCTACGAGCAGTACTTC
>-|few|TRBV6-5|TRBJ1-1
CASSYSIGGESVAFF
TGTGCCAGCAGTTACTCGATAGGAGGGGAGAGCGTAGCTTTCTTT
>-|-|TRBV20-1|TRBJ2-2
CSAPDRENTGELFF
TGCAGTGCCCCGGACAGAGAGAACACCGGGGAGCTGTTTTTT
>TRBD1|few|TRBV28|TRBJ1-6
CASSLSTGSSYNSPLHF
TGTGCCAGCAGTTTATCGACAGGGAGCTCCTATAATTCACCCCTCCACTTT
>-|few|TRBV7-3|TRBJ2-2
CASSFGQTNTGELFF
TGTGCCAGCAGCTTTGGACAGACGAACACCGGGGAGCTGTTTTTT
>-|once|TRBV5-5|TRBJ2-6
CASSFDVAGGANVLTF
TGTGCCAGCAGCTTCGACGTTGCAGGTGGGGCCAACGTCCTGACTTTC
>TRBD2|many|TRBV5-1|TRBJ2-1
CASSPGLAGPYNEQFF
TGCGCCAGCAGCCCCGGACTAGCGGGGCCCTACAATGAGCAGTTCTTC
>TRBD2|many|TRBV7-9|TRBJ2-1
CASSLAVAGAAEQFF
TGTGCCAGCAGCTTAGCGGTAGCGGGAGCCGCTGAGCAGTTCTTC
>-|-|TRBV7-2|TRBJ2-6
CASSPTQGGVNVLTF
TGTGCCAGCAGCCCAACACAAGGTGGCGTGAACGTCCTGACTTTC
>-|-|TRBV6-5|TRBJ2-1
CASSYGGASYNEQFF
TGTGCCAGCAGTTACGGGGGGGCAAGCTACAATGAGCAGTTCTTC
>-|few|TRBV6-5|TRBJ2-6
CASSYYYRESGANVLTF
TGTGCCAGCAGTTACTATTACAGGGAAAGTGGGGCCAACGTCCTGACTTTC
>-|many|TRBV10-2|TRBJ2-1
CATNLEGVYNEQFF
TGCGCCACCAACCTGGAGGGGGTGTACAATGAGCAGTTCTTC
>-|-|TRBV6-5|TRBJ1-1
CASSYSGWPVAFF
TGTGCCAGCAGTTACTCCGGGTGGCCGGTGGCTTTCTTT
>-|few|TRBV2|TRBJ2-4
CASSDTGRDIQYF
TGTGCCAGCAGTGATACGGGGAGAGACATTCAGTACTTC
>-|many|TRBV12-3/TRBV12-4|TRBJ2-5
CASSPAGRTKETQYF
TGTGCCAGCAGCCCCGCGGGCAGGACCAAAGAGACCCAGTACTTC
>TRBD1|few|TRBV6-2/TRBV6-3|TRBJ1-5
CASRETGFGNQPQHF
TGTGCCAGCAGGGAGACAGGGTTTGGAAATCAGCCCCAGCATTTT
>TRBD1|-|TRBV2|TRBJ1-4
CASSGVGGGRKLFF
TGTGCCAGCAGCGGTGTCGGAGGGGGCAGGAAACTGTTTTTT
>-|-|TRBV4-3|TRBJ2-1
CASSHPLGDNEQFF
TGCGCCAGCAGCCATCCATTAGGGGACAATGAGCAGTTCTTC
>-|-|TRBV30|TRBJ2-7
CAWGEGYEQYF
TGTGCCTGGGGGGAAGGCTACGAGCAGTACTTC
>TRBD2|-|TRBV11-1|TRBJ2-2
CTSSSSGTSGTLWDGELFF
TGTACCAGCAGCTCCTCCGGGACTAGCGGGACCCTATGGGACGGGGAGCTGTTTTTT
>-|-|TRBV2|TRBJ2-1
CASSLRLTGAGEGANEQFF
TGTGCCAGCAGTTTGCGGCTAACCGGGGCGGGAGAGGGGGCGAATGAGCAGTTCTTC
>TRBD1|-|TRBV7-2|TRBJ2-7
CASSLAFPGTAYSYEQYF
TGTGCCAGCAGCTTAGCTTTTCCGGGGACAGCCTATTCCTACGAGCAGTACTTC
>TRBD1|-|TRBV7-9|TRBJ1-2
CASSSLGTGGSGYTF
TGTGCCAGCAGCTCCCTAGGGACAGGGGGCAGTGGCTACACCTTC
>-|-|TRBV27|TRBJ2-2
CASSYGQGRGDTGELFF
TGTGCCAGCAGTTATGGCCAGGGGAGGGGGGACACCGGGGAGCTGTTTTTT
>-|few|TRBV12-5|TRBJ2-7
CASGWGGSSYEQYF
TGTGCTAGTGGTTGGGGCGGAAGCTCCTACGAGCAGTACTTC
>-|-|TRBV5-1|TRBJ2-3
CASSPGPSSTDTQYF
TGCGCCAGCAGCCCGGGACCAAGTAGCACAGATACGCAGTATTTT
>-|-|TRBV15|TRBJ2-4
CATSRERGLLGKNIQYF
TGTGCCACCAGCAGAGAGAGAGGCCTTCTGGGCAAAAACATTCAGTACTTC
>-|few|TRBV29-1|TRBJ2-7
CSAVTSYEQYF
TGCAGCGCTGTGACATCTTACGAGCAGTACTTC
>TRBD2|-|TRBV27|TRBJ2-7
CASSLTGTTDSYEQYF
TGTGCCAGCAGTTTAACGGGGACTACAGACTCCTACGAGCAGTACTTC
>-|few|TRBV4-1|TRBJ2-1
CASSQEESGAGNEQFF
TGCGCCAGCAGCCAAGAAGAGTCAGGGGCGGGAAATGAGCAGTTCTTC
>-|many|TRBV4-2|TRBJ2-5
CASSQEQGRETQYF
TGTGCCAGCAGCCAAGAGCAGGGCCGGGAGACCCAGTACTTC
>TRBD2|-|TRBV29-1|TRBJ2-5
CSVEDLGRLAGAETQYF
TGCAGCGTTGAAGACTTAGGAAGACTAGCGGGAGCTGAGACCCAGTACTTC
>TRBD2|few|TRBV4-3|TRBJ2-1
CASSQEGLADIPYNEQFF
TGCGCCAGCAGCCAAGAGGGGCTAGCGGACATCCCTTACAATGAGCAGTTCTTC
>TRBD1|-|TRBV9|TRBJ2-7
CASSGTAVYQQYF
TGTGCCAGCTCCGGGACAGCGGTATACCAGCAGTACTTC
>-|many|TRBV12-3/TRBV12-4|TRBJ2-3
CASLTKGKDTQYF
TGTGCCAGTCTCACGAAGGGGAAGGATACGCAGTATTTT
>TRBD1|-|TRBV4-3|TRBJ1-4
CASSRGDRAGEKLFF
TGCGCCAGCAGCCGAGGAGACAGGGCCGGGGAAAAACTGTTTTTT
>-|many|TRBV20-1|TRBJ1-5
CSASDGGVNQPQHF
TGCAGTGCTAGCGACGGGGGGGTTAATCAGCCCCAGCATTTT
>TRBD2|-|TRBV6-5|TRBJ2-1
CASSYSELAGGDNEQFF
TGTGCCAGCAGTTACTCTGAGCTAGCGGGAGGAGACAATGAGCAGTTCTTC
>-|-|TRBV11-2|TRBJ2-3
CASSPISSLRGTDTQYF
TGTGCCAGCAGCCCGATCTCCTCCCTGAGGGGAACAGATACGCAGTATTTT
>TRBD2|few|TRBV5-1|TRBJ2-1
CASSLDPPGLAGGNEQFF
TGCGCCAGCAGCTTGGACCCCCCGGGACTAGCGGGAGGCAATGAGCAGTTCTTC
>-|-|TRBV20-1|TRBJ1-2
CSATSLDGYTF
TGCAGTGCTACCTCCCTGGATGGCTACACCTTC
>-|-|TRBV12-3/TRBV12-4|TRBJ1-4
CASNRGHPTSEKLFF
TGTGCCAGCAATCGCGGACACCCAACTAGTGAAAAACTGTTTTTT
>TRBD1|many|TRBV20-1|TRBJ1-2
CSARSGQDGGYTF
TGCAGTGCTAGGAGTGGACAGGACGGAGGCTACACCTTC
>-|-|TRBV10-3|TRBJ1-3
CATQQGYSGNTIYF
TGTGCCACCCAACAGGGTTACTCTGGAAACACCATATATTTT
>TRBD1|-|TRBV20-1|TRBJ2-7
CSARSQGRGTNEQYF
TGCAGTGCTAGGTCTCAGGGCAGGGGGACCAACGAGCAGTACTTC
>-|few|TRBV6-1|TRBJ2-1
CASSEMGYNEQFF
TGTGCCAGCAGTGAAATGGGGTACAATGAGCAGTTCTTC
>-|few|TRBV2|TRBJ1-4
CASRPQGPRATNEKLFF
TGTGCCAGCCGCCCCCAGGGACCTAGGGCAACTAATGAAAAACTGTTTTTT
>-|-|TRBV7-2|TRBJ2-7
CASSLERSQHYEQYF
TGTGCCAGCAGCTTAGAGCGCAGCCAGCACTACGAGCAGTACTTC
>-|few|TRBV27|TRBJ1-1
CASSFSLGDANTEAFF
TGTGCCAGCAGTTTCTCCCTGGGGGACGCGAACACTGAAGCTTTCTTT
>-|-|TRBV3-1|TRBJ2-1
CASSQAAKGGGIYGEQFF
TGTGCCAGCAGCCAAGCTGCGAAGGGGGGCGGGATCTATGGCGAGCAGTTCTTC
>TRBD2|-|TRBV20-1|TRBJ2-5
CSAIAGGQQETQYF
TGCAGTGCTATAGCGGGAGGGCAGCAAGAGACCCAGTACTTC
>-|few|TRBV7-9|TRBJ2-4
CASSLEFWPSKNIQYF
TGTGCCAGCAGCTTAGAATTCTGGCCGAGCAAAAACATTCAGTACTTC
>-|-|TRBV11-2|TRBJ2-1
CASRQPQGTYEQFF
TGTGCCAGCAGACAACCCCAGGGGACATATGAGCAGTTCTTC
>TRBD2|few|TRBV10-3|TRBJ2-1
CAISAAGGANEQFF
TGTGCCATCAGTGCGGCGGGAGGCGCCAATGAGCAGTTCTTC
>-|few|TRBV4-3|TRBJ2-1
CASSIGSLYSEQFF
TGCGCCAGCAGCATCGGCTCCCTCTACAGTGAGCAGTTCTTC
>-|few|TRBV29-1|TRBJ2-1
CSVELLGFSSYNEQFF
TGCAGCGTTGAATTGTTAGGGTTTAGCTCCTACAATGAGCAGTTCTTC
>-|few|TRBV7-9|TRBJ1-3
CASSSDSLGNTIYF
TGTGCCAGCAGCTCGGACAGCCTTGGAAACACCATATATTTT
>-|many|TRBV12-3/TRBV12-4|TRBJ2-1
CASRLGYNEQFF
TGTGCCAGCAGGCTAGGTTACAATGAGCAGTTCTTC
>TRBD2|-|TRBV7-9|TRBJ2-1
CASSFPRGRAQSHEQFF
TGTGCCAGCAGTTTTCCCCGCGGGAGGGCGCAATCCCATGAGCAGTTCTTC